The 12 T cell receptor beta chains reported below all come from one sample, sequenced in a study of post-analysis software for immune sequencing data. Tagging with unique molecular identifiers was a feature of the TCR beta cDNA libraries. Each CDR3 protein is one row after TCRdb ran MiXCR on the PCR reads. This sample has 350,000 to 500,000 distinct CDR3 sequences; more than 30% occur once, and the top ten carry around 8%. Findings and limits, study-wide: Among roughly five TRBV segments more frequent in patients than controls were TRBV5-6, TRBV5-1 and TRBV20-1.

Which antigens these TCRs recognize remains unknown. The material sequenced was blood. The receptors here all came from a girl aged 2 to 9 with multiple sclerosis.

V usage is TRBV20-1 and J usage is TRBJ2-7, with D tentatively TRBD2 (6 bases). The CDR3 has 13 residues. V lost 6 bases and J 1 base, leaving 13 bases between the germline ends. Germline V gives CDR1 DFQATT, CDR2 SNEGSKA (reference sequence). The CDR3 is CSAYRGKSYEQYF. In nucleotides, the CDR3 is TGCAGTGCCTATCGGGGGAAATCCTACGAGCAGTACTTC.

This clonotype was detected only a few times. The CDR3 spells CASSYSEASGGYNEQFF. DNA of the CDR3: TGTGCCAGCAGTTACTCTGAGGCTAGCGGGGGTTACAATGAGCAGTTCTTC. This sequence joins TRBV6-2 or TRBV6-3 and TRBJ2-1; 10 bases agree with TRBD2. V shed 0 bases and J 4 bases; nucleotides not matched to a gene: 6. The CDR3 sequence is 17 residues long. Germline CDR1 MNHEY, CDR2 SVGEGT.

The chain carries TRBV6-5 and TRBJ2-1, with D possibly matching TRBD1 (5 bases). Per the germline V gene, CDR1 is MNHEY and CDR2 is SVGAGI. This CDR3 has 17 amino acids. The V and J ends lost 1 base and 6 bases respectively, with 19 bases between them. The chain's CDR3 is CASSYFRSGPSGNEQFF. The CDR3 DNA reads TGTGCCAGCAGTTACTTTAGGTCAGGGCCCTCGGGCAATGAGCAGTTCTTC.

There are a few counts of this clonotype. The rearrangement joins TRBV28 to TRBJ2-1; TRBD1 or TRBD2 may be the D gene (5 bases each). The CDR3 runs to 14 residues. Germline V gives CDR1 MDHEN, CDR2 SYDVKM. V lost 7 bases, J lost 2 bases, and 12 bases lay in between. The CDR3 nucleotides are TGTGCCAGCAACGGGGTGGGGGCCTACAATGAGCAGTTCTTC. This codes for CASNGVGAYNEQFF.

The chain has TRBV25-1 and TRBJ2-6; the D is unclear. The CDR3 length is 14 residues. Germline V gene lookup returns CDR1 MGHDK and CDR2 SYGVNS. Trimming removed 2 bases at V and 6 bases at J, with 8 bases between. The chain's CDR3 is CASSEPGEANVLTF. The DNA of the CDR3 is TGTGCCAGCAGTGAACCAGGAGAGGCCAACGTCCTGACTTTC. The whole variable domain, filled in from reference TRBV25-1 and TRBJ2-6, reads EADIYQTPRYLVIGTGKKITLECSQTMGHDKMYWYQQDPGMELHLIHYSYGVNSTEKGDLSSESTVSRIRTEHFPLTLESARPSHTSQYLCASSEPGEANVLTFGAGSRLTVL.

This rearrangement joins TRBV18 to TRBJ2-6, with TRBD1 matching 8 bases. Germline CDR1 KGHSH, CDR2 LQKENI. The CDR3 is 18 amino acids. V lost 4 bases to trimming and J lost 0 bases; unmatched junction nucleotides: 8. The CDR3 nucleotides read TGTGCCAGCTCACTCGGACAGGGCCTCCCCTCTGGGGCCAACGTCCTGACTTTC. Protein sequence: CASSLGQGLPSGANVLTF.

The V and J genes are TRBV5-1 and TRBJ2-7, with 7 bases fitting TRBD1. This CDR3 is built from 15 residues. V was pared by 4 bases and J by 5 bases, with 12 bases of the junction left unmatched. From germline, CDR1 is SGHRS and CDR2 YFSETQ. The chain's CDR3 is CASSHQGQWSHEQYF. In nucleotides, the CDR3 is TGCGCCAGCAGCCACCAGGGACAGTGGTCCCACGAGCAGTACTTC.

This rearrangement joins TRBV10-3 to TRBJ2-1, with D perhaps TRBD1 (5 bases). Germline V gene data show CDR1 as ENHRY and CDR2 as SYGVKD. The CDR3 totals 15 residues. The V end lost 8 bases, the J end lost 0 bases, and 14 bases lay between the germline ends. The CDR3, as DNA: TGTGCCATCTCCGTGAGACAGAGCTCCTACAATGAGCAGTTCTTC. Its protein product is CAISVRQSSYNEQFF.

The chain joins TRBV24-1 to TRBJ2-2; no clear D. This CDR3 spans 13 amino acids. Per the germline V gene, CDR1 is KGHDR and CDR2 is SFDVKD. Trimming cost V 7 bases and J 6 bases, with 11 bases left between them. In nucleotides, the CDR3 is TGTGCCACCAGGAGCCTTAGATCCGGGGAGCTGTTTTTT. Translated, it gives CATRSLRSGELFF.

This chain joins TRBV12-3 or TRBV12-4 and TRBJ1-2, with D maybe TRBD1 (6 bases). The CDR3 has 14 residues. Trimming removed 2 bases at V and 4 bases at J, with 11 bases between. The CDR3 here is CASSLMTGIYGYTF. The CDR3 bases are TGTGCCAGCAGTTTAATGACAGGAATCTATGGCTACACCTTC.

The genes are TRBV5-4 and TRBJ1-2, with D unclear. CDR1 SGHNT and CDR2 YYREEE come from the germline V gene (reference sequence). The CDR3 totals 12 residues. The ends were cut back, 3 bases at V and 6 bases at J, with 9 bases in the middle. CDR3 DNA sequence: TGTGCCAGCAGCTACCGGGAAGATGGCTACACCTTC. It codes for CASSYREDGYTF. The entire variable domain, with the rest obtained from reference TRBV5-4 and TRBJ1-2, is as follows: ETGVTQSPTHLIKTRGQQVTLRCSSQSGHNTVSWYQQALGQGPQFIFQYYREEENGRGNFPPRFSGLQFPNYSSELNVNALELDDSALYLCASSYREDGYTFGSGTRLTVV.

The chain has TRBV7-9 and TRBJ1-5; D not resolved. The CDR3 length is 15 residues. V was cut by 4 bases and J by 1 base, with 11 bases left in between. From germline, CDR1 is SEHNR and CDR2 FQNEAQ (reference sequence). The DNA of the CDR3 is TGTGCCAGCAGCTCCCATGGTCTGAGCAATCAGCCCCAGCATTTT. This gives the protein CASSSHGLSNQPQHF. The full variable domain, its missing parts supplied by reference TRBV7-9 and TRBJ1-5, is DTGVSQNPRHKITKRGQNVTFRCDPISEHNRLYWYRQTLGQGPEFLTYFQNEAQLEKSRLLSDRFSAERPKGSFSTLEIQRTEQGDSAMYLCASSSHGLSNQPQHFGDGTRLSIL.